The source of this T cell receptor (beta chain) is a study of beta chain features in type 1 diabetes. Study at large: Sorted cells from all samples, numbering 95 million to 140 million, were examined.

This clone was counted only a few times. Its antigen is undetermined. Of the isolated RNA, all was reverse transcribed, and so the sequenced material was expressed TCRB transcripts. The table came from immunoSEQ multiplex PCR; TCRdb's copy has only in-frame clones and leaves some out. The table lists under 900,000 clones, roughly 15% of them singletons. The CDR3 extends over 14 amino acids. Trimming took off 8 bases at V and 5 bases at J, with 16 bases between the two ends. From germline, CDR1 is MDHEN and CDR2 SYDVKM. Regarding the study as a whole: Comparison showed that naive, central memory and Treg TCRB repertoires appeared more similar among patients than among healthy donors. Possible PCR preference for shorter templates applied equally to patients and controls.

The source of this sequence is a woman aged 18-29 years in good health. The chain recombines TRBV28 with TRBJ2-1; no definite D call. The sequenced sample was naive CD4+ T cells from blood. As DNA, the CDR3 is TGTGCCAGCGGAACCCCGGGTTCAAACAATGAGCAGTTCTTC. It specifies CASGTPGSNNEQFF.